These 6 T cell receptor beta chains originate from one sample sequenced in a study of T cell responses to AZD1222 COVID-19 vaccine. Clones were read by immunoSEQ multiplex PCR, and TCRdb kept only the in-frame ones, dropping some. The sample lists approximately 180,000 clones; roughly 93% were seen once. This specimen consisted of peripheral blood, obtained 28 days after the second dose of the MenACWY control vaccine. The receptors here all came from an adult who received the MenACWY meningococcal vaccine as a control.

This rearrangement joins TRBV7-2 to TRBJ1-4; D not resolved. Germline CDR1 is SGHTA and CDR2 is FQGNSA. The CDR3 contains 13 residues. V lost 5 bases and J 7 bases, leaving 11 bases between the germline ends. The CDR3 DNA sequence: TGTGCCAGCAGCCGACGAGGAACTGAAAAACTGTTTTTT. As protein: CASSRRGTEKLFF.

This chain links TRBV4-3 with TRBJ1-3; unclear D gene. Germline CDR1 reads LGHNA; CDR2 reads YSLEER. This CDR3 contains 15 residues. Trimming pared 4 bases from V and 1 base from J, leaving 11 bases between. The CDR3 sequence: CASSPSVGSGNTIYF. In DNA form, the CDR3 reads TGCGCCAGCAGCCCATCGGTGGGGTCTGGAAACACCATATATTTT.

CDR3 nucleotides: TGCAGCGTTGAAGGGACCGCGAGCTATGGCTACACCTTC. Translating it yields CSVEGTASYGYTF. The chain is built from TRBV29-1 and TRBJ1-2, with D unresolved. The V and J ends lost 1 base and 4 bases respectively, with 10 bases between them. The CDR3 extends over 13 amino acids. CDR1 SQVTM and CDR2 ANQGSEA come from the germline V gene.

The chain employs TRBV29-1 and TRBJ1-4; D not certain. CDR3 length equals 15 residues. Germline V CDR1 and CDR2: SQVTM, ANQGSEA. V lost 1 base and J lost 4, with 13 bases in between. The CDR3 DNA reads TGCAGCGTTGAAGCCCCGAGCGGTGGTAATGAAAAACTGTTTTTT. Protein sequence: CSVEAPSGGNEKLFF.

This sequence joins TRBV11-2 and TRBJ1-6; D is undetermined. The CDR3 loop spans 17 amino acids. The germline CDR1 and CDR2 sequences are SGHAT and FQNNGV. V was cut by 5 bases and J by 0 bases, with 14 bases left in between. CDR3: CASSRSSSSSYNSPLHF. The CDR3, as DNA: TGTGCCAGCAGCCGTTCCTCATCGAGCTCCTATAATTCACCCCTCCACTTT.

The rearrangement links TRBV19 to TRBJ2-3; D could derive from TRBD1 or TRBD2 (5 bases each). Germline CDR1 is LNHDA and CDR2 is SQIVND (reference sequence). The CDR3 is made up of 14 amino acids. V dropped 7 bases and J dropped 6 bases, with 17 bases sitting between them. CDR3 residues: CASTKKRTQDTQYF. The DNA of the CDR3 is TGTGCCAGTACGAAGAAGCGGACACAGGATACGCAGTATTTT.